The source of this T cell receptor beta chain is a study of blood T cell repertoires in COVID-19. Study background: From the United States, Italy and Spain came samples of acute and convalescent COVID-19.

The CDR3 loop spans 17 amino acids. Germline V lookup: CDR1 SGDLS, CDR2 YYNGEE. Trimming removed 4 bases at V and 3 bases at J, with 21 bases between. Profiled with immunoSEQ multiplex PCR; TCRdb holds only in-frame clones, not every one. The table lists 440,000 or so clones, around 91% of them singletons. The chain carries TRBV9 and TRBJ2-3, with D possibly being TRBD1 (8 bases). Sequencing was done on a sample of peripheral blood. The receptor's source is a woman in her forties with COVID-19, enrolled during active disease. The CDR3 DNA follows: TGTGCCAGCAGCCCTACCTCTGACAGGGGAGGGACAGATACGCAGTATTTT. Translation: CASSPTSDRGGTDTQYF.